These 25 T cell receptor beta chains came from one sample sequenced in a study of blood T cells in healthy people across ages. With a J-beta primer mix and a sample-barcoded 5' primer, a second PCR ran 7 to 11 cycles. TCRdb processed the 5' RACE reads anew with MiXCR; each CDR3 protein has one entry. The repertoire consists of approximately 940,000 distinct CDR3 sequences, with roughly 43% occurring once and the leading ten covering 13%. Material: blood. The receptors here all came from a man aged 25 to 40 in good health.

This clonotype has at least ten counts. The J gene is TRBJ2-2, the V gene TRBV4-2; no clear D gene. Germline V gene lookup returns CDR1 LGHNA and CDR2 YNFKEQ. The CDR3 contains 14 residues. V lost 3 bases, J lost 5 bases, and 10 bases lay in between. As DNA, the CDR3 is TGTGCCAGCAGCCAGGGTATGGAAACCGGGGAGCTGTTTTTT. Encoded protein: CASSQGMETGELFF.

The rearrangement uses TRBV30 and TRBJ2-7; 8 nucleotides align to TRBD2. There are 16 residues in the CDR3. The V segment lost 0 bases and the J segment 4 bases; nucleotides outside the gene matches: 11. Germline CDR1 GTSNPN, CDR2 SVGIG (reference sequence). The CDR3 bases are TGTGCCTGGAGTGTACGTTCGGGACTAGTCAGGTACGAGCAGTACTTC. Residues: CAWSVRSGLVRYEQYF. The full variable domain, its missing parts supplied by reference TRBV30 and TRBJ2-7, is SQTIHQWPATLVQPVGSPLSLECTVEGTSNPNLYWYRQAAGRGLQLLFYSVGIGQISSEVPQNLSASRPQDRQFILSSKKLLLSDSGFYLCAWSVRSGLVRYEQYFGPGTRLTVT.

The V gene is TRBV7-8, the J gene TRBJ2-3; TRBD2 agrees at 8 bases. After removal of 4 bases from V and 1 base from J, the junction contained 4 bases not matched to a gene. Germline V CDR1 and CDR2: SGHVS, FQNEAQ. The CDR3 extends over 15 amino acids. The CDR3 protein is CASSWTTSGTDTQYF. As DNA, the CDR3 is TGTGCCAGCAGCTGGACGACTAGCGGCACAGATACGCAGTATTTT.

This CDR3 reads CSARAGGGGQPQHF. The CDR3 DNA sequence: TGCAGTGCTAGAGCAGGCGGTGGAGGTCAGCCCCAGCATTTT. The chain is built from TRBV20-1 and TRBJ1-5; D not certain. V was cut by 1 base and J by 6 bases, with 13 bases left in between. The CDR3 consists of 14 residues. Per germline, CDR1 DFQATT and CDR2 SNEGSKA (reference sequence).

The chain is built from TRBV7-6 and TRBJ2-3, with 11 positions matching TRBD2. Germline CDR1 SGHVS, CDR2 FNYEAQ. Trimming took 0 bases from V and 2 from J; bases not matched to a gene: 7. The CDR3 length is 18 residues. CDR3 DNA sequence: TGTGCCAGCAGCTTAGCACTAGCGGGGGCCTCTGACACAGATACGCAGTATTTT. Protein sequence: CASSLALAGASDTDTQYF.

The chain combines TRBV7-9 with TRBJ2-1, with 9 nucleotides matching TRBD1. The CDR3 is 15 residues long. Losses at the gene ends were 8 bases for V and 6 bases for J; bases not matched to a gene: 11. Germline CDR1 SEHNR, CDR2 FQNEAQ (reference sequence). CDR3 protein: CASPTGTGIFNEQFF. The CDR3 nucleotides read TGTGCCAGCCCAACCGGGACAGGGATTTTCAATGAGCAGTTCTTC.

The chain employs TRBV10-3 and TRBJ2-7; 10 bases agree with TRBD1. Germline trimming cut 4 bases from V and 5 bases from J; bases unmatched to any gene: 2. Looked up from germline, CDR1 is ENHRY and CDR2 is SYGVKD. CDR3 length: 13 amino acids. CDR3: CAISGQGADEQYF. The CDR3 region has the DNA TGTGCCATCAGTGGACAGGGGGCTGACGAGCAGTACTTC.

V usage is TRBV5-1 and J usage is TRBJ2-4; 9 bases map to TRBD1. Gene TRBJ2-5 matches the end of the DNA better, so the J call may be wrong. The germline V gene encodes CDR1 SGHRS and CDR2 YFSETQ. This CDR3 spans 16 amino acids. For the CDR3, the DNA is TGCGCCAGCAGCTTAACACAGGGGGCTGGACAAGAGACCCAGTACTTC. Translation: CASSLTQGAGQETQYF.

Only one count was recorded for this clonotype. The CDR3 DNA follows: TGTGCCAGCAGCCTTCGACCTGAGGTGGTGAAGACCCAGTACTTC. It codes for CASSLRPEVVKTQYF. V and J are TRBV3-1 and TRBJ2-7; D is unresolved. Judging by the DNA end, TRBJ2-5 fits better; the J call may be wrong. The CDR3 is 15 residues long. Germline CDR1 and CDR2: LGHDT and YNNKEL (reference sequence).

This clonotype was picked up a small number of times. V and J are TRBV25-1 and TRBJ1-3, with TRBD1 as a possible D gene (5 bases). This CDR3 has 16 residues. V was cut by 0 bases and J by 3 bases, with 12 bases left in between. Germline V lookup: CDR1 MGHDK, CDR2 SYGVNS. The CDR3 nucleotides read TGTGCCAGCAGTGAATATGAGGGGAAAGTTGGAAACACCATATATTTT. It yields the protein CASSEYEGKVGNTIYF.

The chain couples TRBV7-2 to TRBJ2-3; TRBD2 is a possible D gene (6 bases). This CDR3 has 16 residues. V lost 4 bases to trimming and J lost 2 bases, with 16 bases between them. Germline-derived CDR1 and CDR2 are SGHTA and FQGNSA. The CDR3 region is CASSSLADRVTDTQYF. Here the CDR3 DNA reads TGTGCCAGCAGCTCGTTAGCGGATCGGGTCACAGATACGCAGTATTTT.

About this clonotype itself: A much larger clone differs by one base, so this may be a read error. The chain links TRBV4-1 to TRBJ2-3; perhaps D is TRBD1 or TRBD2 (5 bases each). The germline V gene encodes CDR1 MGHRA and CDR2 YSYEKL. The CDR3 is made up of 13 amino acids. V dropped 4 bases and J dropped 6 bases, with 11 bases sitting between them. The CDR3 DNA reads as TGCGCCAGCAGCCGGACCGGGGCCGATACGCAGTATTTT. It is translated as CASSRTGADTQYF.

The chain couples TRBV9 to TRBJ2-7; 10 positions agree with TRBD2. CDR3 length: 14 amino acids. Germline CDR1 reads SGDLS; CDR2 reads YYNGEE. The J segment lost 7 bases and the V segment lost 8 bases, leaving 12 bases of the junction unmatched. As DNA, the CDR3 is TGTGCCAGTTCAACCAGCGGGGGGGCTCGGGAGCAGTACTTC. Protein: CASSTSGGAREQYF. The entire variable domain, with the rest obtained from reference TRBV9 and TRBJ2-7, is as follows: DSGVTQTPKHLITATGQRVTLRCSPRSGDLSVYWYQQSLDQGLQFLIQYYNGEERAKGNILERFSAQQFPDLHSELNLSSLELGDSALYFCASSTSGGAREQYFGPGTRLTVT.

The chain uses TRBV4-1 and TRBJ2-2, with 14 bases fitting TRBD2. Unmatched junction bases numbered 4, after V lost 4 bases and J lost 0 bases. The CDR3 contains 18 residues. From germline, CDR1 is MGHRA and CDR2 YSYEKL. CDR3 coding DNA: TGCGCCAGCAGCCGAGGACTAGCGGGGGGAGCGAACACCGGGGAGCTGTTTTTT. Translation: CASSRGLAGGANTGELFF.

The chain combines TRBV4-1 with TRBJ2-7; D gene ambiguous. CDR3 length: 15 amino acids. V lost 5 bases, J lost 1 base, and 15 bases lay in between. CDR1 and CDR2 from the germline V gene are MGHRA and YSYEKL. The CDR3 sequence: CASSKVVGTSYEQYF. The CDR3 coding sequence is TGCGCCAGCAGCAAGGTCGTCGGCACATCCTACGAGCAGTACTTC.

CDR3 region: CASSLWGYNEQYF. CDR3 nucleotide sequence: TGCGCCAGCAGCTTGTGGGGTTACAATGAGCAGTACTTC. The chain combines TRBV5-1 with TRBJ2-7; D gene ambiguous. The CDR3 consists of 13 residues. The germline V gene encodes CDR1 SGHRS and CDR2 YFSETQ. The V end lost 1 base, the J end lost 7 bases, and 12 bases lay between the germline ends.

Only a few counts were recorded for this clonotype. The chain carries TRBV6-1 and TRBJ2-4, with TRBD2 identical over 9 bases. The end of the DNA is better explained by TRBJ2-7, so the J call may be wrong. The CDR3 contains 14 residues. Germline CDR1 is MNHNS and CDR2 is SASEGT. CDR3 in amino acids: CASSDSGGSYEQYF. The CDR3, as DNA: TGTGCCAGCAGTGATAGCGGGGGATCCTACGAGCAGTACTTC.

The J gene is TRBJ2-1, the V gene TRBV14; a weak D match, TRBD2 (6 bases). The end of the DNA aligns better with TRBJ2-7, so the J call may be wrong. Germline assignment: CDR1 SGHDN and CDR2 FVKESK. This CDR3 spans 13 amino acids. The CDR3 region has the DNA TGTGCCAGCAGCCAACGGGGGAGGAATGAGCAGTACTTC. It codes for CASSQRGRNEQYF.

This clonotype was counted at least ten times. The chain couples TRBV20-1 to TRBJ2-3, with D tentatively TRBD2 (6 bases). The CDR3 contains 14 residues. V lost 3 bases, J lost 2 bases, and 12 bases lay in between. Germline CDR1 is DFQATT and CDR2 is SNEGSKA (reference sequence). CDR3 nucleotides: TGCAGTGCTAGTGGGGGGTTGGTCACAGATACGCAGTATTTT. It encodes CSASGGLVTDTQYF.

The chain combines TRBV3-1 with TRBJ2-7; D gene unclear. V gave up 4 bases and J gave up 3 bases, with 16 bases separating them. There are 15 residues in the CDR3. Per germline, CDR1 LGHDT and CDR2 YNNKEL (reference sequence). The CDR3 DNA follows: TGTGCCAGCAGCCTCCGCAATTCCTTGAACTACGAGCAGTACTTC. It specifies CASSLRNSLNYEQYF.

In DNA, the CDR3 is TGTGCCAGCAGCTTAGGAGCCAGGGACCATGAGCAGTTCTTC. Its protein is CASSLGARDHEQFF. The gene calls are TRBV7-9 and TRBJ2-1, with D tentatively TRBD1 or TRBD2 (5 bases each). Germline CDR1 is SEHNR and CDR2 is FQNEAQ (reference sequence). The CDR3 covers 14 residues. Trimming stripped 1 base from V and 8 bases from J, with 12 bases between.

The CDR3, as DNA: TGTGCCAGCAGCAGAGTGCTTTATGGGAACGTAGGGGAGACCCAGTACTTC. This translates into CASSRVLYGNVGETQYF. The rearrangement uses TRBV3-1 and TRBJ2-5; D ambiguous. The V end lost 5 bases, the J end lost 5 bases, and 24 bases lay between the germline ends. The CDR3 is made up of 17 amino acids. Germline V gives CDR1 LGHDT, CDR2 YNNKEL (reference sequence).

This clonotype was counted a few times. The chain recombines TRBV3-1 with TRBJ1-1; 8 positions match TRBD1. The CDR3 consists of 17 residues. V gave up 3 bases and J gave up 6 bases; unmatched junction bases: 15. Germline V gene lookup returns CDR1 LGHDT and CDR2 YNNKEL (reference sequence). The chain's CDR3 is CASSQQTIQGAWAEAFF. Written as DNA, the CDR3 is TGTGCCAGCAGCCAGCAAACTATTCAGGGGGCTTGGGCTGAAGCTTTCTTT.

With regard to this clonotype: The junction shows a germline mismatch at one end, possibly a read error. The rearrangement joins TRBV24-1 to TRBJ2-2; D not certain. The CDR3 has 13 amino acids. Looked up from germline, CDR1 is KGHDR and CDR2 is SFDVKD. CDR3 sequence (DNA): TGTGCCGCCAGTGAGGCGAATTCCGGGGAGCTGTTTTTT. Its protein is CAASEANSGELFF.

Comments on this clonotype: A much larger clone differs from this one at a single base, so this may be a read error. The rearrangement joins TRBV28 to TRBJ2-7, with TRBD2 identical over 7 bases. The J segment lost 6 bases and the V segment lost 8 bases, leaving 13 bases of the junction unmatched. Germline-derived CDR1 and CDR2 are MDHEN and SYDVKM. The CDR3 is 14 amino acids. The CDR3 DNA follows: TGTGCCAGCGGTCTCTCTAGCGGCTCCGGCGAGCAGTACTTC. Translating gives CASGLSSGSGEQYF.